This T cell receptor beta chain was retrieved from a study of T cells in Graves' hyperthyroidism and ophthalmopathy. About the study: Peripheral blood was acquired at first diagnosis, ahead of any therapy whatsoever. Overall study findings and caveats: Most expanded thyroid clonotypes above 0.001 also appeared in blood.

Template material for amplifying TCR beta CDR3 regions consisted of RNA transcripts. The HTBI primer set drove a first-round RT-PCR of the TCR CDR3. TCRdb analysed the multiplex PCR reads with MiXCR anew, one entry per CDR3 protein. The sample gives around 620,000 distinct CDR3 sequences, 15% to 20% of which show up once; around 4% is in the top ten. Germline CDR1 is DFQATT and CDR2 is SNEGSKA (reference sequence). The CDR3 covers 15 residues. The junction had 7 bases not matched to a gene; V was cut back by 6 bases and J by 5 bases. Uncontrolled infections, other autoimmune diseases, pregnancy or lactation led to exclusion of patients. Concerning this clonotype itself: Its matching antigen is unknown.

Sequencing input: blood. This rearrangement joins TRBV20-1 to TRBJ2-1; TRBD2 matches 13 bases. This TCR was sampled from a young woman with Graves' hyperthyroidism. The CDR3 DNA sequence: TGCAGTGCATCCCCTACTAGCGGGAGGGACAATGAGCAGTTCTTC. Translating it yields CSASPTSGRDNEQFF.